The 13 T cell receptor beta chains below were found in one sample sequenced in a study of identical twins. TCRdb itself ran the 5' RACE reads through MiXCR, one entry per CDR3 protein. The sample carries around 570,000 distinct CDR3 sequences, roughly 9.9% recorded once. The sample was also reused in another study, on yellow fever vaccine responses in identical twins.

Sequenced input: PBMCs. Every receptor here comes from a woman aged 18 to 35 in good health.

This clonotype was seen many times. The rearrangement joins TRBV4-3 to TRBJ2-7; TRBD2 matches at 9 bases. This CDR3 spans 16 amino acids. V lost 0 bases and J lost 3; bases outside the gene matches: 6. Germline CDR1 reads LGHNA; CDR2 reads YSLEER. This CDR3 is CASSQDMAGGNYEQYF. The CDR3 nucleotides read TGCGCCAGCAGCCAAGACATGGCGGGAGGGAACTACGAGCAGTACTTC.

This clonotype occurred many times. The chain recombines TRBV25-1 with TRBJ2-1, with 11 bases fitting TRBD2. Germline V gene sequence: CDR1 MGHDK, CDR2 SYGVNS. The CDR3 length is 15 residues. V shed 4 bases, J shed 4 bases, and the junction held 3 bases outside the gene matches. The CDR3 coding sequence is TGTGCCAGCAGTGTACCTAGCGGGAGGTACAATGAGCAGTTCTTC. Translating it yields CASSVPSGRYNEQFF.

This clonotype appeared a few times. The chain couples TRBV15 to TRBJ2-2; D is unclear. Trimming left V 0 bases short and J 1 base short, with 6 bases between. Germline CDR1 reads LNHNV; CDR2 reads YYDKDF (reference sequence). This CDR3 comprises 15 residues. Written as DNA, the CDR3 is TGTGCCACCAGCAGAGATATCGAGAACACCGGGGAGCTGTTTTTT. It specifies CATSRDIENTGELFF.

J is TRBJ2-3 and V is TRBV11-2, with D hard to call. This CDR3 spans 14 amino acids. Trimming left V 5 bases short and J 4 bases short, with 13 bases between. Germline-derived CDR1 and CDR2 are SGHAT and FQNNGV. The CDR3 DNA reads as TGTGCCAGCAGCCCTCCGTTCGTGCCAGATACGCAGTATTTT. This translates into CASSPPFVPDTQYF. Full variable domain (outside the CDR3, taken from reference TRBV11-2 and TRBJ2-3): EAGVAQSPRYKIIEKRQSVAFWCNPISGHATLYWYQQILGQGPKLLIQFQNNGVVDDSQLPKDRFSAERLKGVDSTLKIQPAKLEDSAVYLCASSPPFVPDTQYFGPGTRLTVL.

The chain is built from TRBV11-2 and TRBJ2-1; the match to TRBD2 covers 8 bases. The germline CDR1 and CDR2 sequences are SGHAT and FQNNGV. Trimming removed 10 bases from V and 4 bases from J; junction bases left unmatched: 9. The CDR3 length is 14 residues. CDR3 amino acids: CATSRGGTYNEQFF. CDR3 nucleotides: TGTGCCACCTCTCGGGGGGGTACGTACAATGAGCAGTTCTTC.

There are a few counts of this clonotype. This sequence joins TRBV6-5 and TRBJ2-7, with 9 bases identical to TRBD1. Germline assignment: CDR1 MNHEY and CDR2 SVGAGI. Losses at the gene ends were 2 bases for V and 3 bases for J; bases not matched to a gene: 8. There are 16 residues in the CDR3. Written as DNA, the CDR3 is TGTGCCAGCAGTTACGGGACAGGGCCCTTCAGCTACGAGCAGTACTTC. Residues: CASSYGTGPFSYEQYF.

This clonotype showed up many times. This chain connects TRBV10-3 to TRBJ1-5, with 10 bases that match TRBD1. The CDR3 sequence is 18 residues long. With 3 bases clipped from V and 4 bases from J, the junction kept 12 bases outside the gene matches. Germline V gives CDR1 ENHRY, CDR2 SYGVKD. Here the CDR3 reads CAISDVGTGAGGNQPQHF. CDR3 nucleotide sequence: TGTGCCATCAGTGACGTGGGGACAGGGGCAGGGGGGAATCAGCCCCAGCATTTT.

CDR3: CASSSGRSSGYTF. For the CDR3, the DNA is TGTGCCAGCAGCAGTGGACGGTCTTCGGGCTACACCTTC. The chain employs TRBV13 and TRBJ1-2; no clear D gene. The CDR3 loop spans 13 amino acids. The germline V and J ends were trimmed by 5 bases and 8 bases, with 15 bases remaining between them. Germline V gives CDR1 PRHDT, CDR2 FYEKMQ (reference sequence).

This clonotype was observed a handful of times. The chain combines TRBV7-3 with TRBJ2-5; 7 bases match TRBD2. V was pared by 3 bases and J by 5 bases, with 21 bases of the junction left unmatched. The CDR3 length is 19 residues. Germline V gene sequence: CDR1 SGHTA, CDR2 FQGTGA. The DNA of the CDR3 is TGTGCCAGCAGCTTGGACCTTATTCCGGGGGGACTTCGAAAGGAGACCCAGTACTTC. Its translation: CASSLDLIPGGLRKETQYF.

This clonotype was found many times. This rearrangement joins TRBV11-2 to TRBJ2-1; 7 nucleotides agree with TRBD2. This CDR3 contains 17 residues. Germline CDR1 reads SGHAT; CDR2 reads FQNNGV. The junction had 9 bases not matched to a gene; V was cut back by 0 bases and J by 4 bases. CDR3 sequence (DNA): TGTGCCAGCAGCTTAGAAGGCGCGGGAGAACGATACAATGAGCAGTTCTTC. As protein: CASSLEGAGERYNEQFF.

This clonotype was recorded many times. This rearrangement joins TRBV29-1 to TRBJ2-1; TRBD2 agrees at 8 bases. V gave up 8 bases and J gave up 0 bases; unmatched junction bases: 6. Germline lookup yields CDR1 SQVTM and CDR2 ANQGSEA. CDR3 length equals 14 residues. The CDR3 DNA sequence: TGCAGCTGCCGGGAGGGTTACTCCTACAATGAGCAGTTCTTC. Translated: CSCREGYSYNEQFF.

There are a few counts of this clonotype. V and J are TRBV5-5 and TRBJ2-7, with D perhaps TRBD1 (6 bases). V lost 2 bases and J 1 base, leaving 16 bases between the germline ends. This CDR3 region has 16 residues. The germline V gene has CDR1 SGHKS and CDR2 YYEKEE (reference sequence). The CDR3 protein is CASSFEFRGRSYEQYF. The DNA of the CDR3 is TGTGCCAGCAGCTTTGAATTCAGGGGTAGGTCCTACGAGCAGTACTTC. The full variable domain, completed using reference TRBV5-5 and TRBJ2-7, is DAGVTQSPTHLIKTRGQQVTLRCSPISGHKSVSWYQQVLGQGPQFIFQYYEKEERGRGNFPDRFSARQFPNYSSELNVNALLLGDSALYLCASSFEFRGRSYEQYFGPGTRLTVT.

The chain carries TRBV12-3 or TRBV12-4 and TRBJ2-7, with D perhaps matching TRBD1 (6 bases). Trimming left V 2 bases short and J 0 bases short, with 11 bases between. The CDR3 loop spans 15 amino acids. CDR3 in DNA: TGTGCCAGCAGTTTAAGCACAGGGAGCTCCTACGAGCAGTACTTC. This encodes CASSLSTGSSYEQYF.